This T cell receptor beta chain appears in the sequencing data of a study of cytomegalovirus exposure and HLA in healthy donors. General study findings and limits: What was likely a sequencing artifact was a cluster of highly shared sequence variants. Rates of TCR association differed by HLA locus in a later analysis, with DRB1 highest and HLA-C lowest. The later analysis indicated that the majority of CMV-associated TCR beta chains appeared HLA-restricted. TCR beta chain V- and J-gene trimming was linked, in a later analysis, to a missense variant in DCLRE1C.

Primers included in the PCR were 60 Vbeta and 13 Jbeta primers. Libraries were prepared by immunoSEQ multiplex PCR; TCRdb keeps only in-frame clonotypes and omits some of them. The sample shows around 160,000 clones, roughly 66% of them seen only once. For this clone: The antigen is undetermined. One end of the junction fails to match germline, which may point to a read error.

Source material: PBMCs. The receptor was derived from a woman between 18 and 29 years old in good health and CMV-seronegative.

The CDR3 bases are TGTACCAGCAGGCCCGATAGCTCTGGAAACACCATATATTTT. It is translated as CTSRPDSSGNTIYF. This chain uses TRBV6-6 with TRBJ1-3; D remains unclear. Germline-derived CDR1 and CDR2 are MNHNY and SVGAGI (reference sequence). This CDR3 is 14 amino acids long.